This TCR beta chain was sequenced during a study of identical twins (dated by TCRdb to the mid-2010s). Some background on the complete study: The study deep-sequenced TCR alpha and beta repertoires from monozygotic twins, unrelated adults of various ages and cord blood to test whether fetal clonotypes persist. To rule out contamination, replicate twin experiments were performed at different times with different library preparation protocols.

Looking up the germline V gene yields CDR1 MNHEY and CDR2 SVGAGI. The CDR3 runs 16 residues from the cysteine to the phenylalanine. The DNA shown is the 48-base CDR3, in frame from base 1. Trimming accounts for 2 bases at V and 4 bases at J, while the number of junction bases matched to no gene is 9. Broader findings and caveats from the paper: Excess twin sharing in beta out-of-frame sequences was weaker because fewer shared sequences lowered the signal-to-noise ratio. In monozygotic twins, out-of-frame TCR alpha sharing was systematically underestimated by recombination models, although the models agreed with sharing between unrelated individuals. Compared with coincidental sharing between unrelated individuals, out-of-frame TCR alpha sequences shared between twins had an excess of sequences with low generation probability. Invariant T cells such as MAIT and iNKT could partly confound zero-insertion analyses, although diverse VJ usage argued against such confounding for most clonotypes. Abundant cord blood beta clonotypes carried fewer insertions; young adult naive repertoires showed a weaker similar trend, while memory repertoires showed none. Conclusions relied on cross-sectional statistical analysis, since the same donors could not be followed over many years.

Comment on this clonotype: Its antigen is unknown. Per-nucleotide qualities are absent, and no much larger clonotype sits a single base away.

Every donor in the study was a healthy Caucasian. The twin cohort consisted of three pairs of female monozygotic twins, all aged about 18 to 29 years. Peripheral blood mononuclear cells were used as the source from which RNA for TCR libraries was isolated. Libraries were prepared through 5' RACE. Sequenced using an Illumina HiSeq 2000. A universal primer binding site was introduced by template switching, and a unique molecular identifier was present in the final cDNA, enabling accurate counting of TCR cDNA molecules. First-strand cDNA for TCR alpha and beta chains was synthesized from specific primers in the conserved constant-segment region. To control for contamination, every cDNA library was double barcoded, receiving both a SMART-Mk sample barcode and Illumina barcodes. TruSeq adapter sequences, together with Illumina sample barcodes, were added in two successive PCR steps. TCR alpha and beta cDNA libraries were sequenced on the Illumina HiSeq platform with custom primers. For the original study's pipeline: MiGEC was used to process raw reads and extract unique molecular identifiers, and MiXCR was used to find CDR3 positions. For each individual, recombination models were inferred using an EM algorithm with the repgenHMM and IGoR tools. The analysis of shared clonotypes was done with the tcR package in R, with sharing normalized by the product of cloneset sizes. To study raw recombination without the effects of thymic and clonal selection, out-of-frame nonproductive sequences were analyzed. TCRdb handled the public reads itself, with Q25 trimming in fastp and clone calling in MiXCR, and kept productive beta chains. Rows are unified per CDR3 protein, each entry keeping the most common DNA and genes. The V and J calls shown here were made by TCRdb, not taken from the authors' results. Across this sample there are 750,000 to 950,000 distinct CDR3 sequences, with about 12% seen only once. Of the sample, around 1.6% falls within the top ten clones.

The data were also submitted as part of a second study, on yellow fever vaccine responses in identical twins. From the second report: The authors reported that the T cell response to vaccination in identical twins appeared partly convergent and partly personalized. In the study, vaccine-responding T cell clones were precisely tracked in identical twins.

Recombination connected TRBV6-5 to TRBJ1-1; 8 bases in the middle match TRBD1. Source material: PBMCs. This clonotype originated in a woman under 30 in good health. The CDR3 reads CASSYGSGGATTEAFF. The nucleotide sequence is TGTGCCAGCAGTTACGGGTCAGGGGGCGCGACCACTGAAGCTTTCTTT.